This T cell receptor (beta chain) was recorded in a study of cytomegalovirus exposure and HLA in healthy donors. 13 Jbeta primers and 60 Vbeta primers were used for the PCR. Here immunoSEQ multiplex PCR was the method, and the copy in TCRdb shows in-frame clones only, minus some. The top ten clones hold almost 3% of a sample with over 100,000 clones, around three quarters of them seen once. This clonotype was sampled from a woman aged 18-29 years in good health and CMV-seropositive. What was sequenced was PBMCs.

DNA for the CDR3: TGTGCCAGTAAGGGGGGGAACCGCTACGAGCAGTACTTC. This sequence encodes CASKGGNRYEQYF. The J gene is TRBJ2-7, the V gene TRBV19; a possible D gene is TRBD2 (7 bases). There are 13 residues in the CDR3. Germline CDR1 is LNHDA and CDR2 is SQIVND (reference sequence). Trimming shortened V by 7 bases and J by 3 bases, and 13 bases separated the two germline ends.